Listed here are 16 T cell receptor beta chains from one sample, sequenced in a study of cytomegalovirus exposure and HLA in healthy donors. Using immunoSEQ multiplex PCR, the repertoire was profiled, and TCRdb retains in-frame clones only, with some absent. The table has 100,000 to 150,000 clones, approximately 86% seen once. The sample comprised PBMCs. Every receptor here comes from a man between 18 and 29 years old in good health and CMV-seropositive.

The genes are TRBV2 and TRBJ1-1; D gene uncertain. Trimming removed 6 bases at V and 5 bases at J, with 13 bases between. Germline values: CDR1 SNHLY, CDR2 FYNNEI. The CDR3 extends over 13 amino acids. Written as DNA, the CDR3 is TGTGCCAGCAGCCCCCGGGAAGGAACTGAAGCTTTCTTT. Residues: CASSPREGTEAFF.

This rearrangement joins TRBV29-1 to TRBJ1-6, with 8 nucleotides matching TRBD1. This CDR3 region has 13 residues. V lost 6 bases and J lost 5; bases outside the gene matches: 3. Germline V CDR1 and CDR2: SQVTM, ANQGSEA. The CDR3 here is CSVKQGDNSPLHF. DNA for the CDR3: TGCAGCGTAAAACAGGGGGATAATTCACCCCTCCACTTT.

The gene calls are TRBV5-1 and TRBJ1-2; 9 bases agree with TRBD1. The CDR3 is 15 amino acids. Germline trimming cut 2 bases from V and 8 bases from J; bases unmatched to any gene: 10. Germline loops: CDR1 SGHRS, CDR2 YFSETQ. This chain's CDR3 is CASSFPGTGTSGYTF. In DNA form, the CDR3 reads TGCGCCAGCAGCTTCCCCGGGACAGGGACGAGCGGCTACACCTTC. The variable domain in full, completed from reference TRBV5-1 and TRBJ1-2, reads KAGVTQTPRYLIKTRGQQVTLSCSPISGHRSVSWYQQTPGQGLQFLFEYFSETQRNKGNFPGRFSGRQFSNSRSEMNVSTLELGDSALYLCASSFPGTGTSGYTFGSGTRLTVV.

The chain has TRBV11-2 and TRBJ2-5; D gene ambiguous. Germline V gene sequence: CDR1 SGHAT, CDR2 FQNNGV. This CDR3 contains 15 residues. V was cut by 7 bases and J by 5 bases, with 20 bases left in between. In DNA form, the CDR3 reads TGTGCCAGCACCGCTACACCAGGATTCGCGGAGACCCAGTACTTC. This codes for CASTATPGFAETQYF.

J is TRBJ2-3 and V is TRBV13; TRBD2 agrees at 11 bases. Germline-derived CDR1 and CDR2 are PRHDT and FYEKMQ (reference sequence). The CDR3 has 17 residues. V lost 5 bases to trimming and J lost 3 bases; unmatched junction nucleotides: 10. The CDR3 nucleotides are TGTGCCAGCAGCCCCCCCGCTAGCGGGGGGCCAACAGATACGCAGTATTTT. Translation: CASSPPASGGPTDTQYF.

CDR3 residues: CASSRSGTENEKLFF. The CDR3 DNA is TGTGCCAGCAGCCGCTCCGGGACAGAGAATGAAAAACTGTTTTTT. The chain carries TRBV16 and TRBJ1-4, with 7 bases identical to TRBD1. The CDR3 loop spans 15 amino acids. Germline V CDR1 and CDR2: KGHSY, FQNENV. V gave up 4 bases and J gave up 5 bases; unmatched junction bases: 7.

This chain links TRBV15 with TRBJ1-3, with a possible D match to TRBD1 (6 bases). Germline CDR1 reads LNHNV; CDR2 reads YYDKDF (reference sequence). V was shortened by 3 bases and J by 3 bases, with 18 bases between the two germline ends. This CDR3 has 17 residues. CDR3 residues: CATSSQDSLLGGNTIYF. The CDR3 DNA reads TGTGCCACCAGCAGCCAGGACAGTTTGCTAGGTGGAAACACCATATATTTT.

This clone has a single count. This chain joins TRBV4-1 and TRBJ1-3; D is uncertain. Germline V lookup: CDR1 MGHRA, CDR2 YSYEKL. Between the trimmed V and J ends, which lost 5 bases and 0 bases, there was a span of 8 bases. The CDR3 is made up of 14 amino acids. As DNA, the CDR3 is TGCGCCAGCAGCGTACAGTCCTCTGGAAACACCATATATTTT. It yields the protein CASSVQSSGNTIYF.

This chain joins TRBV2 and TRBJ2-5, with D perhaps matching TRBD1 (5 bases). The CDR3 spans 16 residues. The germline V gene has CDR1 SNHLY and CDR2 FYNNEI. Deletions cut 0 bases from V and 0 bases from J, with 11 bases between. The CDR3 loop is CASSEAEGADQETQYF. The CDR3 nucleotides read TGTGCCAGCAGTGAAGCAGAAGGGGCCGACCAAGAGACCCAGTACTTC.

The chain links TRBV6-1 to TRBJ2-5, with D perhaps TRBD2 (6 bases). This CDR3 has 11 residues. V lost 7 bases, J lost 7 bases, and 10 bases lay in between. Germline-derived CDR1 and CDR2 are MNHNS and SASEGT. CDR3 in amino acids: CASNPGGTQYF. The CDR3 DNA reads TGTGCCAGCAATCCCGGGGGGACCCAGTACTTC.

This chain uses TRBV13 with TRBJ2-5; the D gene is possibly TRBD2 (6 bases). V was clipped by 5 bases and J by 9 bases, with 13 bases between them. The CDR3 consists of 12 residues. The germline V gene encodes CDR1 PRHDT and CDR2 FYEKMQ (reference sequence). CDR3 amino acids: CASSPRGTAQYF. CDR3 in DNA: TGTGCCAGCAGCCCCCGGGGGACGGCCCAGTACTTC.

CDR3 bases: TGTGTCAGAAGATCGGGACAAGGCCGTTACGAGCAGTACTTC. It translates to CVRRSGQGRYEQYF. The chain couples TRBV7-5 to TRBJ2-7; the D call of TRBD1 is as the table states it, not checked on the DNA. TRBV7-5 counts as a pseudogene. The CDR3 sequence is 14 residues long.

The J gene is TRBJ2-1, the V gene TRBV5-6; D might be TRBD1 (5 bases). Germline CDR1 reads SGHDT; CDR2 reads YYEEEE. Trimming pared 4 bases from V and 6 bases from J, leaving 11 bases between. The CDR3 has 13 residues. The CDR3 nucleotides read TGTGCCAGCAGCCCAGGACACCCCAATGAGCAGTTCTTC. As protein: CASSPGHPNEQFF.

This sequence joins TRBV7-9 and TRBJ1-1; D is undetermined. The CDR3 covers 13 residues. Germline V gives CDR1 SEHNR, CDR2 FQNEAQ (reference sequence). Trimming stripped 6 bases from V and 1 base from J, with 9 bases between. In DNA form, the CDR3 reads TGTGCCAGCAGACTGGACTCGAACACTGAAGCTTTCTTT. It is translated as CASRLDSNTEAFF.

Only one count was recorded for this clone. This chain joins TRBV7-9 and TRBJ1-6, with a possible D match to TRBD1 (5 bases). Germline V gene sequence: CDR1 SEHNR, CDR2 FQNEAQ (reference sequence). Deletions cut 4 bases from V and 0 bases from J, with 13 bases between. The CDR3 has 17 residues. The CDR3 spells CASSSTRGSSYNSPLHF. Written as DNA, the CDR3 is TGTGCCAGCAGCTCGACACGGGGGAGCTCCTATAATTCACCCCTCCACTTT. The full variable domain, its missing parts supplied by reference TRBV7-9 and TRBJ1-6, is DTGVSQNPRHKITKRGQNVTFRCDPISEHNRLYWYRQTLGQGPEFLTYFQNEAQLEKSRLLSDRFSAERPKGSFSTLEIQRTEQGDSAMYLCASSSTRGSSYNSPLHFGNGTRLTVT.

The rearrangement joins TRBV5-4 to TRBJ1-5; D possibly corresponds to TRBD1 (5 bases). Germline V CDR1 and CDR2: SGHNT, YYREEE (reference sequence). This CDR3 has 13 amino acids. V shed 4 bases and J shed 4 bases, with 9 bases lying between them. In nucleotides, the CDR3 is TGTGCCAGCAGCCTCGACAGAAATCAGCCCCAGCATTTT. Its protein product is CASSLDRNQPQHF. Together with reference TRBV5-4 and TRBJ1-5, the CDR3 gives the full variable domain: ETGVTQSPTHLIKTRGQQVTLRCSSQSGHNTVSWYQQALGQGPQFIFQYYREEENGRGNFPPRFSGLQFPNYSSELNVNALELDDSALYLCASSLDRNQPQHFGDGTRLSIL.